A selection of T cell receptor beta chains follows, all from one sample in a study of blood T cell repertoires in COVID-19. Clones were read by immunoSEQ multiplex PCR, and TCRdb kept only the in-frame ones, dropping some. The data contain fewer than 500,000 clones, 86% of them singletons. The sequenced sample consisted of peripheral blood. The receptor source for this set is a woman in her 30s with active or convalescent COVID-19. Each CDR3 is given with its conserved first and last residue.

V	J	CDR3
TRBV20-1	TRBJ2-3	CSASSLAGYYF
TRBV27	TRBJ2-1	CASSFWGDSSYNEQFF
TRBV3-1/TRBV3-2	TRBJ1-4	CASSQNQLREKLFF
TRBV10-2	TRBJ2-5	CASASGVGTQYF
TRBV19	TRBJ2-2	CASSLIVGGNTGELFF
TRBV7-2	TRBJ2-2	CASSLSPGTVGELFF
TRBV5-6	TRBJ1-1	CASSDDSTEAFF
TRBV5-1	TRBJ1-3	CASSLARENGNTIYF
TRBV5-1	TRBJ2-7	CASSLRGGGYEQYF
TRBV6-5	TRBJ1-2	CASSYRGQANYGYTF
TRBV6-5	TRBJ1-2	CASSPGTVDGYTF
TRBV6-1	TRBJ2-7	CASSEDIYEQYF
TRBV6-5	TRBJ2-7	CVTGRPSFYEQYF
TRBV10-1	TRBJ2-1	CASSDPGRHNEQFF
TRBV7-9	TRBJ2-1	CATGTSGGYLVGQFF
TRBV19	TRBJ1-2	CASSIRQANYGYTF
TRBV21-1	TRBJ2-7	CASTGDTYEQYF
TRBV10-3	TRBJ1-4	CAIRASGSNEKLFF
TRBV19	TRBJ1-1	CASSRTGPTEAFF
TRBV3-1/TRBV3-2	TRBJ1-1	CASSQPQDRVAEAFF
TRBV30	TRBJ2-1	CAWSVQITYNEQFF
TRBV7-2	TRBJ2-7	CASSSWTSSSYEQYF
TRBV6-5	TRBJ1-4	CASSLTPDTEKLFF
TRBV30	TRBJ1-1	CAWRRQGSEAFF
TRBV19	TRBJ2-1	CASSLEGGTYNEQFF
TRBV6-5	TRBJ1-1	CASSPPRQTFTEAFF
TRBV19	TRBJ1-2	CASSTGFGYTF